This passage covers 15 T cell receptor beta chains from one sample sequenced in a study of cytomegalovirus exposure and HLA in healthy donors. Primers for the PCR totalled 60 Vbeta and 13 Jbeta. The table came from immunoSEQ multiplex PCR; TCRdb's copy has only in-frame clones and leaves some out. The data hold 150,000 to 200,000 clones, with 75% to 80% observed a single time. Sequencing was performed on PBMCs. These receptors were taken from a woman aged 40-49 years in good health and CMV-seronegative.

The V and J genes are TRBV7-9 and TRBJ2-3; TRBD2 might be the D (6 bases). The germline V and J ends were trimmed by 4 bases and 3 bases, with 11 bases remaining between them. The CDR3 has 14 amino acids. From germline, CDR1 is SEHNR and CDR2 FQNEAQ (reference sequence). The CDR3 DNA sequence: TGTGCCAGCAGCTCCACGCGGGGTACAGATACGCAGTATTTT. This codes for CASSSTRGTDTQYF.

The chain carries TRBV11-2 and TRBJ1-5, with 9 bases that match TRBD1. From germline, CDR1 is SGHAT and CDR2 FQNNGV. Trimming removed 5 bases from V and 5 bases from J; junction bases left unmatched: 7. The CDR3 is made up of 15 amino acids. The CDR3 DNA follows: TGTGCCAGCAGCCCCACAGGGGGCGCGTATCAGCCCCAGCATTTT. It is translated as CASSPTGGAYQPQHF.

The V call is TRBV27, the J call TRBJ2-7; D perhaps matches TRBD2 (5 bases). The germline CDR1 and CDR2 sequences are MNHEY and SMNVEV (reference sequence). CDR3 length: 14 amino acids. V lost 4 bases to trimming and J lost 6 bases, with 16 bases between them. The CDR3 DNA sequence: TGTGCCAGCAGTTCGTCCGGACTGTCCCGCGAGCAGTACTTC. Translated: CASSSSGLSREQYF.

This chain uses TRBV7-3 with TRBJ2-1; 9 bases line up with TRBD1. The CDR3 extends over 15 amino acids. Germline lookup yields CDR1 SGHTA and CDR2 FQGTGA. The junction had 3 bases not matched to a gene; V was cut back by 5 bases and J by 1 base. The CDR3 region has the DNA TGTGCCAGCAGCGCCGGGACAGGGTCCTACAATGAGCAGTTCTTC. As protein: CASSAGTGSYNEQFF.

A few counts support this clone. This chain uses TRBV11-2 with TRBJ2-5; TRBD2 aligns across 9 bases. The end of the DNA fits TRBJ2-7 better, so the J call may be wrong. Germline V gives CDR1 SGHAT, CDR2 FQNNGV. The CDR3 is 13 residues long. CDR3 residues: CASSFGTSFEQYF. CDR3 coding DNA: TGTGCCAGCAGCTTCGGGACTAGCTTCGAGCAGTACTTC.

This clone was seen more than once but under ten times. The chain is built from TRBV6-1 and TRBJ1-2; 8 bases are a match to TRBD1. Trimming cost V 5 bases and J 8 bases; bases outside gene matches: 10. The length of the CDR3 is 14 residues. Germline CDR1 MNHNS, CDR2 SASEGT. The CDR3 bases are TGTGCCAGCAGTATGCAGGGGGCGCTCTTCGGCTACACCTTC. Translation: CASSMQGALFGYTF.

The J gene is TRBJ1-5, the V gene TRBV7-9; no clear D gene. The CDR3 is 14 amino acids. CDR1 is SEHNR and CDR2 is FQNEAQ in the germline V gene (reference sequence). Trimming stripped 5 bases from V and 4 bases from J, with 12 bases between. DNA for the CDR3: TGTGCCAGCAGCCCCCCTGGTCTAAATCAGCCCCAGCATTTT. The encoded protein is CASSPPGLNQPQHF.

In this sample, this clone turned up a few times. The chain joins TRBV5-4 to TRBJ1-1, with a weak D call TRBD1 (6 bases). Germline loops: CDR1 SGHNT, CDR2 YYREEE (reference sequence). This CDR3 contains 14 residues. With 4 bases removed from V and 2 bases from J, the gap between germline ends came to 12 bases. The CDR3 DNA reads TGTGCCAGCAGCCGAGGGGGGGCAAACACTGAAGCTTTCTTT. Its protein is CASSRGGANTEAFF.

The rearrangement links TRBV5-1 to TRBJ1-1; the D gene is possibly TRBD1 (6 bases). Germline CDR1 is SGHRS and CDR2 is YFSETQ. The CDR3 has 13 residues. Trimming took off 0 bases at V and 7 bases at J, with 10 bases between the two ends. The CDR3 here is CASSLGTANEAFF. The CDR3 DNA sequence: TGCGCCAGCAGCTTGGGGACAGCTAATGAAGCTTTCTTT. The entire variable domain, with the rest obtained from reference TRBV5-1 and TRBJ1-1, is as follows: KAGVTQTPRYLIKTRGQQVTLSCSPISGHRSVSWYQQTPGQGLQFLFEYFSETQRNKGNFPGRFSGRQFSNSRSEMNVSTLELGDSALYLCASSLGTANEAFFGQGTRLTVV.

This clone was counted a few times. The chain joins TRBV6-5 to TRBJ1-6; no clear D gene. Germline V CDR1 and CDR2: MNHEY, SVGAGI. Trimming left V 11 bases short and J 2 bases short, with 10 bases between. This CDR3 contains 13 residues. In DNA, the CDR3 is TGTGCCGTTTCACTAGCCTATAATTCACCCCTCCACTTT. It is translated as CAVSLAYNSPLHF.

V usage is TRBV2 and J usage is TRBJ2-5; TRBD1 is a possible D gene (5 bases). The ends were cut back, 2 bases at V and 1 base at J, with 11 bases in the middle. The germline CDR1 and CDR2 sequences are SNHLY and FYNNEI. The CDR3 sequence is 15 residues long. The CDR3, as DNA: TGTGCCAGCAGTGAATCTAGACAGCGCCAAGAGACCCAGTACTTC. Amino acid sequence: CASSESRQRQETQYF.

The J gene is TRBJ2-2, the V gene TRBV15; weak D call: TRBD2 (6 bases). With 2 bases removed from V and 2 bases from J, the gap between germline ends came to 15 bases. There are 17 residues in the CDR3. Germline V gene sequence: CDR1 LNHNV, CDR2 YYDKDF (reference sequence). CDR3 protein: CATSRRPGGDNTGELFF. The DNA of the CDR3 is TGTGCCACCAGCAGAAGGCCCGGGGGAGACAACACCGGGGAGCTGTTTTTT. The full variable domain, completed using reference TRBV15 and TRBJ2-2, is DAMVIQNPRYQVTQFGKPVTLSCSQTLNHNVMYWYQQKSSQAPKLLFHYYDKDFNNEADTPDNFQSRRPNTSFCFLDIRSPGLGDTAMYLCATSRRPGGDNTGELFFGEGSRLTVL.

This clone showed up just once. The gene calls are TRBV18 and TRBJ2-1, with 11 nucleotides matching TRBD2. This CDR3 contains 15 residues. Germline V gene data show CDR1 as KGHSH and CDR2 as LQKENI. Trimming took 6 bases from V and 4 from J; bases not matched to a gene: 5. CDR3 loop: CASSLGTSGYNEQFF. The CDR3 coding sequence is TGTGCCAGCTCCCTCGGGACTAGCGGATACAATGAGCAGTTCTTC.

The chain employs TRBV5-6 and TRBJ2-1; the D gene is possibly TRBD1 (6 bases). Per the germline V gene, CDR1 is SGHDT and CDR2 is YYEEEE. This CDR3 comprises 18 residues. Trimming took off 1 base at V and 9 bases at J, with 26 bases between the two ends. DNA of the CDR3: TGTGCCAGCAGCTTGCGGGGCGCCGGGACCAACCTAGGGGGTGAGCAGTTCTTC. It specifies CASSLRGAGTNLGGEQFF.

The chain links TRBV19 to TRBJ2-7; D is possibly TRBD1 (5 bases). V lost 1 base, J lost 0 bases, and 10 bases lay in between. Germline V lookup: CDR1 LNHDA, CDR2 SQIVND (reference sequence). The length of the CDR3 is 15 residues. The CDR3 nucleotides are TGTGCCAGTAGTATAGTTTCAAGGGGCTCCTACGAGCAGTACTTC. It specifies CASSIVSRGSYEQYF.